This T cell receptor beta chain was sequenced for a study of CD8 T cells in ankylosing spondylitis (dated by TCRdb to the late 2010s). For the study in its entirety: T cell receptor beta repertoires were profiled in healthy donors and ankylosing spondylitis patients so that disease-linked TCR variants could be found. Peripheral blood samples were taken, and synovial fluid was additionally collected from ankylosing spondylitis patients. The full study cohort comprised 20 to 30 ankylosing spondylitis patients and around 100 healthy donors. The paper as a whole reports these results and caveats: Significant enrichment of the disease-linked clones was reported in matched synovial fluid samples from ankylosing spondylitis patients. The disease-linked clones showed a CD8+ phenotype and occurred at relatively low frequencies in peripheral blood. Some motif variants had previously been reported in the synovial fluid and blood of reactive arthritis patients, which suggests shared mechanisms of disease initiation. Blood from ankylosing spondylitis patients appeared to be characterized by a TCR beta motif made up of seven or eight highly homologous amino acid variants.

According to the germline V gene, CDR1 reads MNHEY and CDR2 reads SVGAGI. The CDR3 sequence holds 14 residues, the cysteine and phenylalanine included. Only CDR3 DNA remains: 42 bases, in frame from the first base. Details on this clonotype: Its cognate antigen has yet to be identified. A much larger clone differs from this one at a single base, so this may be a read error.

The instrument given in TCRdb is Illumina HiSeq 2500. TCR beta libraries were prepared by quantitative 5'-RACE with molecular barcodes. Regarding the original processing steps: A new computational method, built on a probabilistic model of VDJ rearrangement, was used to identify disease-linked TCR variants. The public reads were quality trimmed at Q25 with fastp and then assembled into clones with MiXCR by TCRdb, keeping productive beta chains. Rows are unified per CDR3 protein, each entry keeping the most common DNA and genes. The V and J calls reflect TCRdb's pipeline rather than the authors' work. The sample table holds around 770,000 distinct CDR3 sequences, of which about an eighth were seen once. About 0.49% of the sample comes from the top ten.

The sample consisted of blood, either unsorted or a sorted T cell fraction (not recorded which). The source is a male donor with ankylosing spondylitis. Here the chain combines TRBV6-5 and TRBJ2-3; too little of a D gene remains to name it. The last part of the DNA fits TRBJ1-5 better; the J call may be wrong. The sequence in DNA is TGTGCCAGCAGTTTGTCGGATTTCTCAGATACGCAGCATTTT. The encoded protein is CASSLSDFSDTQHF.